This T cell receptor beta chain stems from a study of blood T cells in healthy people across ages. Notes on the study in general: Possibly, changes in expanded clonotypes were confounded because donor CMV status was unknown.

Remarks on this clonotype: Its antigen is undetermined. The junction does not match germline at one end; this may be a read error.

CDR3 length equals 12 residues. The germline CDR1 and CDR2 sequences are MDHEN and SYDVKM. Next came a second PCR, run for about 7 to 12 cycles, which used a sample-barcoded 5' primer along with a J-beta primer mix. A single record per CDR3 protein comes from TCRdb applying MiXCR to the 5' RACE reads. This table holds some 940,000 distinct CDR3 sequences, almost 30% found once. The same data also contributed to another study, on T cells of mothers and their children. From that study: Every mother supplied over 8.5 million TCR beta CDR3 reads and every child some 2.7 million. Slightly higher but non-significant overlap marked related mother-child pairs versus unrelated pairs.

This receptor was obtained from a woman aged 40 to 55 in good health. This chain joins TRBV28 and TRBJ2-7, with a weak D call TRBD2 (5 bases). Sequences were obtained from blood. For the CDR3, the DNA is TGTGCCAGCGGTTTCCGGGGCTACGAGCAGTACTTC. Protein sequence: CASGFRGYEQYF.